The 16 T cell receptor beta chains in this list originate from one sample, sequenced in a study of human T cells and chemical hapten exposure. TCRdb fed the RACE reads into MiXCR, producing one record per CDR3 protein. The sample shows about 84,000 distinct CDR3 sequences, approximately 11% of them seen only once. Time point specified: patch test 3, about 24 weeks after DPC sensitization. Noted treatment: therapeutic diphenylcyclopropenone sensitization with weekly scalp DPC. The sequenced sample was whole blood, obtained in connection with sensitization to the hapten diphenylcyclopropenone (DPC). The receptors originated from a woman aged 50 to 60 with alopecia areata. Some clones in this sample may be carry-over from other donors' samples.

This clonotype occurred a few times. The gene calls are TRBV7-2 and TRBJ2-5; D is possibly TRBD2 (5 bases). CDR3 length: 15 residues. With 5 bases removed from V and 5 bases from J, the gap between germline ends came to 18 bases. Per the germline V gene, CDR1 is SGHTA and CDR2 is FQGNSA. CDR3 sequence: CASSTRKRADETQYF. Written as DNA, the CDR3 is TGTGCCAGCAGCACGCGGAAGAGGGCCGATGAGACCCAGTACTTC. Based on the CDR3 plus reference TRBV7-2 and TRBJ2-5, the full variable domain is GAGVSQSPSNKVTEKGKDVELRCDPISGHTALYWYRQSLGQGLEFLIYFQGNSAPDKSGLPSDRFSAERTGGSVSTLTIQRTQQEDSAVYLCASSTRKRADETQYFGPGTRLLVL.

This chain uses TRBV6-5 with TRBJ2-6; the D is unclear. The V gene's germline CDR1 is MNHEY and CDR2 SVGAGI. V dropped 4 bases and J dropped 2 bases, with 12 bases sitting between them. This CDR3 has 16 amino acids. The DNA for the CDR3 is TGTGCCAGCAGTTCCCCTAATAGTGCTGGGGCCAACGTCCTGACTTTC. Protein sequence: CASSSPNSAGANVLTF.

V usage is TRBV29-1 and J usage is TRBJ1-4, with a possible D match to TRBD1 (5 bases). This CDR3 is built from 12 residues. Per the germline V gene, CDR1 is SQVTM and CDR2 is ANQGSEA. Trimming left V 7 bases short and J 5 bases short, with 11 bases between. The CDR3 sequence is CSAQQGNEKLFF. The CDR3, as DNA: TGCAGCGCACAGCAGGGAAATGAAAAACTGTTTTTT.

The chain has TRBV5-1 and TRBJ2-7; 11 bases map to TRBD2. Germline CDR1 reads SGHRS; CDR2 reads YFSETQ. This CDR3 contains 15 residues. The ends lost 4 bases at V and 4 bases at J; junction bases unmatched: 7. The CDR3 loop reads CASSVQLAGVYEQYF. In DNA, the CDR3 is TGCGCCAGCAGCGTTCAACTAGCGGGAGTTTACGAGCAGTACTTC. The full variable domain, in which reference TRBV5-1 and TRBJ2-7 provide the parts outside the CDR3, is KAGVTQTPRYLIKTRGQQVTLSCSPISGHRSVSWYQQTPGQGLQFLFEYFSETQRNKGNFPGRFSGRQFSNSRSEMNVSTLELGDSALYLCASSVQLAGVYEQYFGPGTRLTVT.

Ten or more counts support this clonotype. V usage is TRBV3-1 and J usage is TRBJ1-2, with D possibly TRBD1 on 5 matching bases. The CDR3 extends over 15 amino acids. CDR1 and CDR2 from the germline V gene are LGHDT and YNNKEL (reference sequence). V lost 1 base and J lost 0, with 9 bases in between. Here the CDR3 reads CASSQGQISNYGYTF. The CDR3 DNA sequence: TGTGCCAGCAGCCAAGGACAGATATCTAACTATGGCTACACCTTC.

This clonotype was observed many times. The J gene is TRBJ1-1, the V gene TRBV18, with a possible D match to TRBD1 (5 bases). The CDR3 is made up of 14 amino acids. The germline gives CDR1 KGHSH, CDR2 LQKENI. V was cut by 4 bases and J by 4 bases, with 13 bases left in between. CDR3 region: CASSLGTDATEAFF. The CDR3 DNA reads as TGTGCCAGCTCACTCGGGACGGATGCCACTGAAGCTTTCTTT.

The CDR3 DNA follows: TGCGCCAGCGAGCCCGGGAGTCCAGATACGCAGTATTTT. Protein product: CASEPGSPDTQYF. This rearrangement joins TRBV10-1 to TRBJ2-3; D perhaps matches TRBD2 (6 bases). V was shortened by 8 bases and J by 4 bases, with 13 bases between the two germline ends. Germline CDR1 and CDR2: WNHNN and SYGVQD (reference sequence). This CDR3 has 13 residues.

The sample holds many counts of this clonotype. The V call is TRBV20-1, the J call TRBJ1-1; 7 nucleotides match TRBD1. Looked up from germline, CDR1 is DFQATT and CDR2 is SNEGSKA (reference sequence). CDR3 length equals 13 residues. The ends lost 3 bases at V and 2 bases at J; junction bases unmatched: 3. In DNA, the CDR3 is TGCAGTGCTAGGACAGGGAGTAACACTGAAGCTTTCTTT. This sequence encodes CSARTGSNTEAFF.

This clonotype was observed many times. This chain connects TRBV20-1 to TRBJ1-6; D not resolved. The germline gives CDR1 DFQATT, CDR2 SNEGSKA (reference sequence). The V gene lost 1 base and the J gene lost 2 bases, with 12 bases spanning the gap. This CDR3 spans 16 amino acids. CDR3 protein: CSARANEGTYNSPLHF. The CDR3 DNA reads TGCAGTGCTAGAGCCAACGAGGGAACCTATAATTCACCCCTCCACTTT.

This chain uses TRBV5-1 with TRBJ2-1, with no clear D. Germline V gene sequence: CDR1 SGHRS, CDR2 YFSETQ. The CDR3 consists of 15 residues. V dropped 4 bases and J dropped 0 bases, with 11 bases sitting between them. The CDR3 sequence is CASSLTASSYNEQFF. The CDR3 nucleotides are TGCGCCAGCAGCCTGACTGCTAGCTCCTACAATGAGCAGTTCTTC.

This clonotype came up many times. The V call is TRBV4-1, the J call TRBJ2-6; D remains ambiguous. This CDR3 has 17 amino acids. Germline CDR1 and CDR2: MGHRA and YSYEKL. The germline V and J ends were trimmed by 2 bases and 0 bases, with 11 bases remaining between them. CDR3 sequence reads: CASSQLESVSGANVLTF. CDR3 DNA sequence: TGCGCCAGCAGCCAATTAGAGTCAGTCTCTGGGGCCAACGTCCTGACTTTC.

This clonotype appeared many times. The chain carries TRBV20-1 and TRBJ2-1; the D gene is possibly TRBD2 (6 bases). Trimming took off 1 base at V and 4 bases at J, with 17 bases between the two ends. Germline CDR1 and CDR2: DFQATT and SNEGSKA (reference sequence). This CDR3 has 16 amino acids. CDR3 coding DNA: TGCAGTGCTAGAGGCCGGGGGAACAGTTTATACAATGAGCAGTTCTTC. Translating it yields CSARGRGNSLYNEQFF.

This clonotype has just one count. This chain links TRBV7-2 with TRBJ1-1; D remains ambiguous. V lost 2 bases to trimming and J lost 2 bases, with 12 bases between them. This CDR3 comprises 15 residues. From germline, CDR1 is SGHTA and CDR2 FQGNSA. In nucleotides, the CDR3 is TGTGCCAGCAGCTTAAAGCAGGAACTTAACACTGAAGCTTTCTTT. It codes for CASSLKQELNTEAFF.

This clonotype was picked up many times. The rearrangement uses TRBV7-9 and TRBJ1-1; 7 bases agree with TRBD1. The V and J ends lost 11 bases and 3 bases, in that order; junction bases with no gene match: 15. This CDR3 comprises 15 residues. The germline gives CDR1 SEHNR, CDR2 FQNEAQ (reference sequence). CDR3: CAARKVGTGDTEAFF. DNA for the CDR3: TGTGCCGCTAGAAAGGTGGGCACAGGGGACACTGAAGCTTTCTTT. Variable domain in full (rest from reference TRBV7-9 and TRBJ1-1): DTGVSQNPRHKITKRGQNVTFRCDPISEHNRLYWYRQTLGQGPEFLTYFQNEAQLEKSRLLSDRFSAERPKGSFSTLEIQRTEQGDSAMYLCAARKVGTGDTEAFFGQGTRLTVV.

There are many counts of this clonotype. The chain employs TRBV29-1 and TRBJ1-1, with TRBD1 matching over 10 bases. This CDR3 comprises 13 residues. V dropped 4 bases and J dropped 11; count of bases not matched to a gene: 10. The germline CDR1 and CDR2 sequences are SQVTM and ANQGSEA. The CDR3, as DNA: TGCAGCGTTGTGGGGGACAGGGGATTTTCGGCTTTCTTT. It is translated as CSVVGDRGFSAFF. Together with reference TRBV29-1 and TRBJ1-1, the CDR3 gives the full variable domain: SAVISQKPSRDICQRGTSLTIQCQVDSQVTMMFWYRQQPGQSLTLIATANQGSEATYESGFVIDKFPISRPNLTFSTLTVSNMSPEDSSIYLCSVVGDRGFSAFFGQGTRLTVV.

This clonotype was detected many times. The chain employs TRBV6-2 or TRBV6-3 and TRBJ2-1, with 8 bases matching TRBD2. Germline assignment: CDR1 MNHEY and CDR2 SVGEGT. The V gene end was trimmed by 6 bases and the J gene end by 8 bases; junction bases not matched to a gene: 3. The CDR3 contains 12 residues. CDR3 coding DNA: TGTGCCAGCAGCCGGGGGGGTGATGAGCAGTTCTTC. Its translation: CASSRGGDEQFF.